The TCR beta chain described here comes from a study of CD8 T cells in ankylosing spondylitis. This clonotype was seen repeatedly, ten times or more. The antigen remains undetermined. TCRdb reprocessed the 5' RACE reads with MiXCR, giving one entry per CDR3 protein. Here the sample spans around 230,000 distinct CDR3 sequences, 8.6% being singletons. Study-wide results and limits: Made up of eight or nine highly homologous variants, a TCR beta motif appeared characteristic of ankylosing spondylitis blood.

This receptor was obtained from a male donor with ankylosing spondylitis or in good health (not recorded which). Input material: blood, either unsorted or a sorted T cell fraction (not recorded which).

Here the CDR3 DNA reads TGCGCCAGCAGCTCATATGCAGGGCAGCCCCAGCATTTT. It encodes CASSSYAGQPQHF. V is TRBV4-3 and J is TRBJ1-5; possible D gene TRBD1, 5 bases. The V end lost 5 bases, the J end lost 7 bases, and 12 bases lay between the germline ends. The CDR3 totals 13 residues. Germline CDR1 reads LGHNA; CDR2 reads YSLEER.